This is a list of T cell receptor beta chains from one sample in a study of cytomegalovirus exposure and HLA in healthy donors. Data came from immunoSEQ multiplex PCR; TCRdb stores just in-frame clones and leaves some out. Seen here are just over 150,000 clones, around 74% observed once, and the top ten hold roughly 1.9%. The sequenced sample was PBMCs. These receptors were taken from a female donor in good health and CMV-seronegative. Both conserved end residues are part of each CDR3. A D gene is named only where the DNA matches it firmly. Only some rows state a clone size, as once, few, many or a class for expanded clones.

size,V,J,D,CDR3,DNA
-,TRBV9,TRBJ2-1,TRBD2,CASSEKSSGRSGEQFF,TGTGCCAGCAGCGAAAAGTCGAGCGGGAGGTCCGGTGAGCAGTTCTTC
-,TRBV5-1,TRBJ2-5,TRBD1,CASSLGTGGLETQYF,TGCGCCAGCAGTTTGGGGACAGGGGGCCTGGAGACCCAGTACTTC
-,TRBV19,TRBJ1-5,-,CASSITTGDNNQPQHF,TGTGCCAGTAGTATAACAACCGGGGATAACAATCAGCCCCAGCATTTT
few,TRBV6-5,TRBJ1-1,TRBD1,CASSSGPGTGEAFF,TGTGCCAGCTCCTCTGGCCCCGGGACAGGGGAAGCTTTCTTT
-,TRBV15,TRBJ1-1,-,CATSIGQRNTEAFF,TGTGCCACCAGCATAGGACAGAGGAACACTGAAGCTTTCTTT
-,TRBV5-1,TRBJ1-1,TRBD1,CASSSTGSKAFF,TGCGCCAGCAGCTCGACAGGGTCTAAAGCTTTCTTT
-,TRBV6-7,TRBJ2-4,TRBD2,CASSPPVAGVAKNIQYF,TGTGCCAGCAGTCCCCCGGTAGCGGGAGTGGCCAAAAACATTCAGTACTTC
-,TRBV6-1,TRBJ2-1,TRBD2,CASSEAHGGANEQFF,TGTGCCAGCAGTGAAGCGCACGGGGGGGCCAATGAGCAGTTCTTC
-,TRBV5-6,TRBJ2-5,TRBD1,CASSFTGVRETQYF,TGTGCCAGCAGCTTCACAGGGGTGAGAGAGACCCAGTACTTC
-,TRBV2,TRBJ1-4,-,CASSDNNEKLFF,TGTGCCAGCAGTGATAATAATGAAAAACTGTTTTTT
-,TRBV7-9,TRBJ2-7,TRBD2,CASSYGLAAYEQYF,TGTGCCAGCAGCTACGGACTAGCCGCCTACGAGCAGTACTTC
-,TRBV16,TRBJ2-7,TRBD2,CASSPRTSGAYEQYF,TGTGCCAGCAGCCCCCGGACTAGCGGGGCCTACGAGCAGTACTTC